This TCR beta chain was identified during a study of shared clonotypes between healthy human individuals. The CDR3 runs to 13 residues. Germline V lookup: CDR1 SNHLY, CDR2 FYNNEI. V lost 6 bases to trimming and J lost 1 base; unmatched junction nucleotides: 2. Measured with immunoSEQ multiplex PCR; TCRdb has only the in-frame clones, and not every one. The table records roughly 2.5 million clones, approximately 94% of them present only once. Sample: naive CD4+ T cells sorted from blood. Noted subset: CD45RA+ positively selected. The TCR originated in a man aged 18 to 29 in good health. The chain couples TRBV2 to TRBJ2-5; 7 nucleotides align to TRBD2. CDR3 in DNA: TGTGCCAGCAGAGCTAGCGGCCAAGAGACCCAGTACTTC. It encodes CASRASGQETQYF.